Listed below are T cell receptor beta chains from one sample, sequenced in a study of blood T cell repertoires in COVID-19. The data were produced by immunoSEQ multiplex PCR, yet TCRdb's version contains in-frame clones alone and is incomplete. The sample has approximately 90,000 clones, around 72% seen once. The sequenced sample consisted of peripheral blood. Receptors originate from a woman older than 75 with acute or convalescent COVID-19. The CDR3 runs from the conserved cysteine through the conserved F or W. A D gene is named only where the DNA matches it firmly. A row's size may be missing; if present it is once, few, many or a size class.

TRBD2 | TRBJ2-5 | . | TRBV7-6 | CASSLGGTSEETQYF | TGTGCCAGCAGCTTAGGGGGGACTAGCGAGGAGACCCAGTACTTC
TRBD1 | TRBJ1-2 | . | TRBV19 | CASSGTAANYGYTF | TGTGCCAGTAGTGGGACAGCGGCTAACTATGGCTACACCTTC
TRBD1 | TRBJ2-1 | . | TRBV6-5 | CASRLPGTGYNEQFF | TGTGCCAGCAGACTTCCCGGGACAGGGTACAATGAGCAGTTCTTC
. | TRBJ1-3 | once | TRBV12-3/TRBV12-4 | CASSENTIYF | TGTGCCAGCAGTGAGAACACCATATATTTT
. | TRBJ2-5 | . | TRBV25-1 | CASNRGSQETQYF | TGTGCCAGCAATCGCGGGTCACAAGAGACCCAGTACTTC
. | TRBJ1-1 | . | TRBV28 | CASLFVGSTEAFF | TGTGCCAGCCTCTTCGTGGGGAGCACTGAAGCTTTCTTT
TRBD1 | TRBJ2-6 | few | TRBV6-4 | CASSEGTGGFSGANVLTF | TGTGCCAGCAGTGAAGGGACAGGGGGTTTCTCTGGGGCCAACGTCCTGACTTTC
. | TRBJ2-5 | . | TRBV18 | CASSPPRGEEETQYF | TGTGCCAGCTCACCTCCCAGGGGGGAGGAAGAGACCCAGTACTTC
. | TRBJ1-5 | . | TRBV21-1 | CASSKGNPGGLQPQHF | TGTGCCAGCAGCAAAGGTAATCCAGGGGGCCTTCAGCCCCAGCATTTT
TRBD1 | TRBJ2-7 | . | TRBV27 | CASSSPRQGMYF | TGTGCCAGCAGTTCCCCTCGACAGGGGATGTACTTC
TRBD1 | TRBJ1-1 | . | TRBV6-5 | CASGTQGARNTEAFF | TGTGCCAGCGGGACACAGGGGGCACGGAACACTGAAGCTTTCTTT
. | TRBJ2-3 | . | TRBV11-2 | CASSLMSSTDTQYF | TGTGCCAGCAGCTTAATGAGTAGCACAGATACGCAGTATTTT
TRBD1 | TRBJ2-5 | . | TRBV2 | CASTSTGGWETQYF | TGTGCCAGCACCTCCACAGGGGGGTGGGAGACCCAGTACTTC
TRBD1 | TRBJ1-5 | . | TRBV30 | CAWSGTGVAQPQHF | TGTGCCTGGAGTGGGACAGGGGTGGCTCAGCCCCAGCATTTT
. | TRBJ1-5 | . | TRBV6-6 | CASAPVGNQPQHF | TGTGCCAGCGCACCGGTTGGCAATCAGCCCCAGCATTTT
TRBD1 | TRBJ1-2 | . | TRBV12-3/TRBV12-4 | CASSEYRGGYTF | TGTGCCAGCAGTGAATACAGGGGTGGCTACACCTTC
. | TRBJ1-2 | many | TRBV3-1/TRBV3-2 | CASSLRGGQFYTF | TGTGCCAGCAGCCTCCGAGGGGGACAATTCTACACCTTC
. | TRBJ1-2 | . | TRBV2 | CASSGGGRTNYGYTF | TGTGCCAGCAGTGGCGGGGGCAGAACTAACTATGGCTACACCTTC
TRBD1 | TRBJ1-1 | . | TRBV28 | CASSTGQGTEAFF | TGTGCCAGCAGTACCGGACAGGGGACTGAAGCTTTCTTT
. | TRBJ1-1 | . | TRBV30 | CAWRGQNTEAFF | TGTGCCTGGAGGGGCCAGAACACTGAAGCTTTCTTT
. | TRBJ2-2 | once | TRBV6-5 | CAIKGGEDTGELFF | TGTGCCATAAAAGGGGGAGAGGACACCGGGGAGCTGTTTTTT
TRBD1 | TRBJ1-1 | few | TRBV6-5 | CASRPRTGLTEAFF | TGTGCCAGCAGACCCAGGACAGGGCTAACTGAAGCTTTCTTT
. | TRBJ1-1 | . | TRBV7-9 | CASSGRTAYTEAFF | TGTGCCAGCAGCGGCAGGACAGCTTACACTGAAGCTTTCTTT
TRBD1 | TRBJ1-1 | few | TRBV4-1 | CASSLQTTGDLEAFF | TGCGCCAGCAGCCTTCAAACTACAGGGGATCTGGAAGCTTTCTTT
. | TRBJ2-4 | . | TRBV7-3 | CASSLSQGNGNIQYF | TGTGCCAGCAGCTTAAGCCAGGGAAATGGAAACATTCAGTACTTC
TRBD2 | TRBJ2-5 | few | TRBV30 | CAWSGLAGQETQYF | TGTGCCTGGAGCGGACTAGCGGGGCAAGAGACCCAGTACTTC
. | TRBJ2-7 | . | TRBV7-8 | CASSSTRDGNEQYF | TGTGCCAGCAGCTCCACCAGGGATGGAAACGAGCAGTACTTC
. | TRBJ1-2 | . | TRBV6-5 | CASSSRPGSFF | TGTGCCAGCAGCTCCCGGCCAGGCTCCTTCTTC
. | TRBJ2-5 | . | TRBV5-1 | CASSHLGEETQYF | TGCGCCAGCAGCCATTTGGGCGAGGAGACCCAGTACTTC
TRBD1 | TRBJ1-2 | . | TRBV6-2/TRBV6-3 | CASSYRPGQNYGYTF | TGTGCCAGCAGTTACCGTCCGGGACAGAACTATGGCTACACCTTC
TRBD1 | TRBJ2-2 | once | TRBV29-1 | CSLGQYTGELFF | TGCAGCCTGGGACAGTACACCGGGGAGCTGTTTTTT
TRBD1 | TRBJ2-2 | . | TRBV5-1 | CASSFEQGAAGELFF | TGCGCCAGCAGCTTTGAACAGGGGGCGGCCGGGGAGCTGTTTTTT
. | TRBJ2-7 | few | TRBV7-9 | CASSLIQEPYEQYF | TGTGCCAGCAGCTTGATCCAGGAACCCTACGAGCAGTACTTC
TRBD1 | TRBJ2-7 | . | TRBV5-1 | CASSPRQGAGEQYF | TGCGCCAGCAGCCCCCGGCAGGGGGCGGGTGAGCAGTACTTC
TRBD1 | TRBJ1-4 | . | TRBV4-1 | CASSQDRTGVTNEKLFF | TGCGCCAGCAGCCAAGATCGGACAGGGGTTACTAATGAAAAACTGTTTTTT
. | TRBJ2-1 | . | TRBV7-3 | CARTVGGGRNCSYNEQFF | TGTGCCAGGACGGTGGGCGGGGGCCGTAACTGCTCCTACAATGAGCAGTTCTTC
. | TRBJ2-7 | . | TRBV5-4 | CASSMGGSQGPSYEQYF | TGTGCCAGCAGCATGGGGGGTTCCCAGGGGCCTTCCTACGAGCAGTACTTC
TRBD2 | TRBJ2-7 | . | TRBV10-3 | CAIRELAVSYEQYF | TGTGCCATCAGGGAACTAGCGGTATCCTACGAGCAGTACTTC
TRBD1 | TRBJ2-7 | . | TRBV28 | CASRDRGAYEQYF | TGTGCCAGCAGAGACAGGGGGGCCTACGAGCAGTACTTC
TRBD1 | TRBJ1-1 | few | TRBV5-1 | CASSRGAGGTEAFF | TGCGCCAGCTCCCGAGGGGCAGGGGGCACTGAAGCTTTCTTT
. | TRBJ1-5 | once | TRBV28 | CASSSYQPQHF | TGTGCCAGCAGTTCATATCAGCCCCAGCATTTT
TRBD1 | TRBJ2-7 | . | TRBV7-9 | CASSRDSFSYEQYF | TGTGCCAGCAGCAGGGACAGCTTCTCCTACGAGCAGTACTTC
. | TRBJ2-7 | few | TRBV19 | CASSEGVSYEQYF | TGTGCCAGTAGTGAGGGGGTCTCCTACGAGCAGTACTTC
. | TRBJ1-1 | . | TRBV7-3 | CASSSQGRPNTEAFF | TGTGCCAGCAGCTCACAGGGAAGGCCGAACACTGAAGCTTTCTTT
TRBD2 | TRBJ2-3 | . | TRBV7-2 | CASSSSGATDTQYF | TGTGCCAGCAGCTCTAGCGGGGCCACAGATACGCAGTATTTT
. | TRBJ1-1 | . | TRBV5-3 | CARPLNTEAFF | TGTGCCAGACCTTTGAACACTGAAGCTTTCTTT